Here is one T cell receptor (beta chain) with its context. The antigen remains unidentified. TCRdb passed the 5' RACE reads through MiXCR, listing each CDR3 protein once. The data show approximately 290,000 distinct CDR3 sequences, 15% to 20% seen once. The CDR3 consists of 13 residues. CDR1 is MRHNA and CDR2 is SNTAGT in the germline V gene. Trimming stripped 4 bases from V and 4 bases from J, with 7 bases between. These data are taken from a study of T-cell memory formation after mild COVID-19. General study results and limits: Contracting clones from day 15 to 85 had balanced CD4/CD8; later expanders favoured CD4+.

Source material: PBMCs or a T cell subset sorted from them (not recorded which). The origin of this receptor is a man aged 18 to 30 who had mild COVID-19 (a few samples of this study predate the infection). Cell type and time point are not known. V gene TRBV6-4 combines with J gene TRBJ2-2; no clear D gene. The CDR3 region is CASSVDVTGELFF. The CDR3 bases are TGTGCCAGCAGTGTGGACGTCACCGGGGAGCTGTTTTTT.